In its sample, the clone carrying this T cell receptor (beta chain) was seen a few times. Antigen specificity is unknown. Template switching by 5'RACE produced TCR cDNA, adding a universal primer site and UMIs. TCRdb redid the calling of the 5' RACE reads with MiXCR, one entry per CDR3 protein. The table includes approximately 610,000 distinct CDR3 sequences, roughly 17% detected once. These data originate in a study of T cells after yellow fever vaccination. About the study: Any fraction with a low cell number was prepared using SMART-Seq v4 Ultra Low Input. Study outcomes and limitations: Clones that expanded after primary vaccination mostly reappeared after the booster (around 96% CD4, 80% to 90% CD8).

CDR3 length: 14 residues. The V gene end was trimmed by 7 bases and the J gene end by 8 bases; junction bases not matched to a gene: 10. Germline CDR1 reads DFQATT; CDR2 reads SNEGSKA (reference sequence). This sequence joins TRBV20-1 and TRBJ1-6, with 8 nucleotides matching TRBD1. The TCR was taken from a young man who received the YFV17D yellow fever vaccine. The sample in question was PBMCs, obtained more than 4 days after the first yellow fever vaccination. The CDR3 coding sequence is TGCAGTGTATTACCAGGGGGCTCGGATTCACCCCTCCACTTT. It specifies CSVLPGGSDSPLHF.